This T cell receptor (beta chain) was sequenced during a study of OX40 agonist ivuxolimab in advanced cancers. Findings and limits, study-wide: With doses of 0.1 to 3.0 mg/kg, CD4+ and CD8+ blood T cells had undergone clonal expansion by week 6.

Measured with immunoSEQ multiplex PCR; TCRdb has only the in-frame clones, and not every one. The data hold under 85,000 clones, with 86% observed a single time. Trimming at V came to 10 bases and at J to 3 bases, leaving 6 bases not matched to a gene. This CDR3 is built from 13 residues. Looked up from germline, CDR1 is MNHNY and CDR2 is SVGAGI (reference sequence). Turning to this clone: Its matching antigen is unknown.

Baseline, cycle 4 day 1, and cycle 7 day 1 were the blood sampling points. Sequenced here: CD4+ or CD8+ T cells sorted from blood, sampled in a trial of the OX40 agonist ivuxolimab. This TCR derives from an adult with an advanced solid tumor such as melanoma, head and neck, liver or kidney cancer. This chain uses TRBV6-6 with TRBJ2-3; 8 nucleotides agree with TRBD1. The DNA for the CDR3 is TGTGCCATTGCAGGGGGCCGGACAGATACGCAGTATTTT. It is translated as CAIAGGRTDTQYF.